The 5 T cell receptor beta chains reported below all come from one sample, sequenced in a study of T-cell reconstitution after alpha-beta-depleted transplantation in children. Construction of the TCRbeta library involved unique molecular identifiers. TCRdb used MiXCR to reprocess the PCR reads, holding one entry per CDR3 protein. The repertoire holds 200,000 to 300,000 distinct CDR3 sequences, with roughly 25% as singletons. Specimen: PBMCs, collected before TCRalphabeta/CD19-depleted stem cell transplant. Receptor source: a girl aged 2-9 years with Fanconi anemia, due to receive a stem cell transplant.

As DNA, the CDR3 is TGTGCCAGCAGTGTTCCGGCCTACGAGCAGTACTTC. Residues: CASSVPAYEQYF. This chain links TRBV6-1 with TRBJ2-7; D gene uncertain. Germline V gives CDR1 MNHNS, CDR2 SASEGT. Between the trimmed V and J ends, which lost 4 bases and 2 bases, there was a span of 6 bases. The length of the CDR3 is 12 residues.

CDR3 region: CSAIWLHSGSQDEQYF. The DNA for the CDR3 is TGCAGTGCTATCTGGCTCCATAGCGGGAGTCAGGACGAGCAGTACTTC. This rearrangement joins TRBV20-1 to TRBJ2-7; the match to TRBD2 covers 9 bases. Germline CDR1 reads DFQATT; CDR2 reads SNEGSKA (reference sequence). This CDR3 has 16 amino acids. The J segment lost 5 bases and the V segment lost 4 bases, leaving 15 bases of the junction unmatched.

The table lists this clonotype with many counts. The CDR3 coding sequence is TGTGCCAGCAGTTTTTTGCCTAACGGAGAGACCCAGTACTTC. Translating it yields CASSFLPNGETQYF. J is TRBJ2-5 and V is TRBV27; no definite D call. The germline V gene has CDR1 MNHEY and CDR2 SMNVEV (reference sequence). This CDR3 contains 14 residues. The germline V and J ends were trimmed by 3 bases and 4 bases, with 12 bases remaining between them.

The rearrangement joins TRBV7-9 to TRBJ2-1; 7 bases match TRBD2. Trimming took 5 bases from V and 5 from J; bases not matched to a gene: 9. CDR3 size: 15 residues. Germline loops: CDR1 SEHNR, CDR2 FQNEAQ (reference sequence). Written as DNA, the CDR3 is TGTGCCAGCAGCGCTTGGGGGGGTAGGCACAATGAGCAGTTCTTC. This sequence encodes CASSAWGGRHNEQFF.

The chain combines TRBV5-1 with TRBJ2-1; a possible D gene is TRBD2 (5 bases). In germline, CDR1 is SGHRS, CDR2 YFSETQ. Trimming left V 2 bases short and J 6 bases short, with 12 bases between. The CDR3 is 14 amino acids. The chain's CDR3 is CASSFSSGSNEQFF. The CDR3 DNA is TGCGCCAGCAGCTTCAGTTCGGGGAGCAATGAGCAGTTCTTC.